This T cell receptor beta chain was sequenced in a study of OX40 agonist ivuxolimab in advanced cancers. This CDR3 has 13 residues. V gave up 2 bases and J gave up 7 bases, with 9 bases separating them. The germline CDR1 and CDR2 sequences are SGDLS and YYNGEE. TCRdb's copy holds only in-frame clones and misses some; the assay was immunoSEQ multiplex PCR. Of more than 60,000 clones listed, 85% were seen once; the top ten hold 3% to 4.5%. V is TRBV9 and J is TRBJ1-4; D not resolved. This sequence originates from an adult with an advanced solid tumor such as melanoma, head and neck, liver or kidney cancer. Sequenced here: CD4+ or CD8+ T cells sorted from blood, sampled in a trial of the OX40 agonist ivuxolimab. CDR3 in amino acids: CASSVSESEKLFF. The CDR3 coding sequence is TGTGCCAGCAGCGTCAGTGAATCTGAAAAACTGTTTTTT.